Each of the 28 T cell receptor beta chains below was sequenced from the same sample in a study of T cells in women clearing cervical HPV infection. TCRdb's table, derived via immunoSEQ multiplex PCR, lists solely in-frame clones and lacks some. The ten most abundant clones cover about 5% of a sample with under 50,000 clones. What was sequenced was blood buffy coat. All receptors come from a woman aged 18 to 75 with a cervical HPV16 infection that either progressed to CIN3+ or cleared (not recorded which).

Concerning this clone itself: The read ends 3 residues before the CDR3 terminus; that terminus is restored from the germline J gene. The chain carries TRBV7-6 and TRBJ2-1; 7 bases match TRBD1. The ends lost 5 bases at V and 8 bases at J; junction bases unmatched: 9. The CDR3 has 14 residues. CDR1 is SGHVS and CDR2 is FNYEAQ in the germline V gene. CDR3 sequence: CASSLIDRADEQFF. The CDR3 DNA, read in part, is TGTGCCAGCAGCCTTATAGACAGGGCAGATGAG.

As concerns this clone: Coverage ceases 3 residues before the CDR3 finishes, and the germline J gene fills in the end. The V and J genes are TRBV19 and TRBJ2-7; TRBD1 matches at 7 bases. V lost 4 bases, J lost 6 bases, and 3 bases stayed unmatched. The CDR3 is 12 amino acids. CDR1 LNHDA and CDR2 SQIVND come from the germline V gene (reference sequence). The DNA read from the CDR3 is TGTGCCAGTAGTACGACAGGGCCCGAG. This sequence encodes CASSTTGPE. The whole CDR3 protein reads CASSTTGPEQYF.

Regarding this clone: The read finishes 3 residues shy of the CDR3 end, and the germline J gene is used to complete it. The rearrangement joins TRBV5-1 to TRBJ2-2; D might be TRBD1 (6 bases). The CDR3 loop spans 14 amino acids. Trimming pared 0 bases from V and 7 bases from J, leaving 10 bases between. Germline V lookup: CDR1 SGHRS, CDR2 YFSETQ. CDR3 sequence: CASSLGTEGGELFF. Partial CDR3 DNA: TGCGCCAGCAGCTTGGGGACAGAGGGCGGGGAG.

The sequenced part of the CDR3 DNA is TGCAGCGTTTCGCCGGGGAGTAATCAGCCC. This sequence encodes CSVSPGSNQP. The CDR3 as a whole reads CSVSPGSNQPQHF. V gene TRBV29-1 combines with J gene TRBJ1-5; D not resolved. The read finishes 3 residues shy of the CDR3 end, and the germline J gene is used to complete it. This CDR3 has 13 amino acids. Germline V gives CDR1 SQVTM, CDR2 ANQGSEA. The V end lost 5 bases, the J end lost 4 bases, and 12 bases lay between the germline ends.

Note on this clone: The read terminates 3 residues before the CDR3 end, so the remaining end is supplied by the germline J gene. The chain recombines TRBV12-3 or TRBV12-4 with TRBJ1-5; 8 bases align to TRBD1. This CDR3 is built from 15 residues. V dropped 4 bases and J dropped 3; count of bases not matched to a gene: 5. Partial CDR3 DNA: TGTGCCAGCAGTTCAGGGGGCGCCTTCAATCAGCCC. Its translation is CASSSGGAFNQP. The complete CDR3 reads CASSSGGAFNQPQHF.

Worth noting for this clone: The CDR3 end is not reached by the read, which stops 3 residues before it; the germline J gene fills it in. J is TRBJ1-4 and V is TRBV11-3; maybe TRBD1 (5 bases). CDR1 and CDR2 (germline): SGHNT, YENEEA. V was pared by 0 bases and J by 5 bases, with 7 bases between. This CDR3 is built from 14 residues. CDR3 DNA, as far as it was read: TGTGCCAGCAGCTTAGAGGGGGGGAATGAAAAA. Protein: CASSLEGGNEK. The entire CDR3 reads CASSLEGGNEKLFF.

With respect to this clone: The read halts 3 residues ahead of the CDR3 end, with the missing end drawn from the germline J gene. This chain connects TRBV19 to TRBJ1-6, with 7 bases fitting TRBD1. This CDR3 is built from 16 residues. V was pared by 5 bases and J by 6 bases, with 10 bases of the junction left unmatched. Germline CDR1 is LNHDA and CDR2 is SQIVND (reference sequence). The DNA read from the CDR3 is TGTGCCAGTAGTCGCTCCACAGGGGTAGGTAATTCACCC. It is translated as CASSRSTGVGNSP. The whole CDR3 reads CASSRSTGVGNSPLHF.

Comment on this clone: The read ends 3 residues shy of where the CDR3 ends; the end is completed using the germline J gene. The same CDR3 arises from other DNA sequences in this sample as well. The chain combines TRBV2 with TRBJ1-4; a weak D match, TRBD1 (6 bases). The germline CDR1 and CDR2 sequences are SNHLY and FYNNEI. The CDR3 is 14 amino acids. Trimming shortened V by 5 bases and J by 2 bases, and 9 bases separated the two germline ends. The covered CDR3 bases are TGTGCCAGCAGTAACAGGGCGACTAATGAAAAA. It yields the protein CASSNRATNEK. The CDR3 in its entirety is CASSNRATNEKLFF.

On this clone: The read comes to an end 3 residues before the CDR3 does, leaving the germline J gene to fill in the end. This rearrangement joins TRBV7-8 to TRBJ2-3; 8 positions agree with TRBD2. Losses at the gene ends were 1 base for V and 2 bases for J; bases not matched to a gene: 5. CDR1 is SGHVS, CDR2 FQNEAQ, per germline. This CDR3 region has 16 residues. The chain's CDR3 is CASSLVSGGATDTQYF. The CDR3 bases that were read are TGTGCCAGCAGCTTAGTTTCCGGGGGGGCCACAGATACG.

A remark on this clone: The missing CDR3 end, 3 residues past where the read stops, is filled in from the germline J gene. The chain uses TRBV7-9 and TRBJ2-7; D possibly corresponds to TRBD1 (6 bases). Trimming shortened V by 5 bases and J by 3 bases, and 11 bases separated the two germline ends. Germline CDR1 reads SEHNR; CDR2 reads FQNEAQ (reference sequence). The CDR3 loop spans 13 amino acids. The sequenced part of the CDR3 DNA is TGTGCCAGCAGCCCCGGACAGTACTACGAG. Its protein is CASSPGQYYE. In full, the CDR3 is CASSPGQYYEQYF.

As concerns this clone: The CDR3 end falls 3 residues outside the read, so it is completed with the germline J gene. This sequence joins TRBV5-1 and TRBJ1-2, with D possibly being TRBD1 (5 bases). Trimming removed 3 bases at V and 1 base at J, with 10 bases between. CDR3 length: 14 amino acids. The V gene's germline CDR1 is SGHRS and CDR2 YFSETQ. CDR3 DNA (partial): TGCGCCAGCAGCTCGTCCGGGGGTAACTATGGC. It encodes CASSSSGGNYG. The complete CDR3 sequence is CASSSSGGNYGYTF.

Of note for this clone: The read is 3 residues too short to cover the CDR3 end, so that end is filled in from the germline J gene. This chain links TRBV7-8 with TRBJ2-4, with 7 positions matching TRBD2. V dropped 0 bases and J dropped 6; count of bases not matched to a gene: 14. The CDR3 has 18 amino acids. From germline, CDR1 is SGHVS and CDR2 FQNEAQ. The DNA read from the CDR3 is TGTGCCAGCAGCTTAGCATCCCCACGGACTAGTGGGGTAAACATT. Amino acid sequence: CASSLASPRTSGVNI. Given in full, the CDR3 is CASSLASPRTSGVNIQYF.

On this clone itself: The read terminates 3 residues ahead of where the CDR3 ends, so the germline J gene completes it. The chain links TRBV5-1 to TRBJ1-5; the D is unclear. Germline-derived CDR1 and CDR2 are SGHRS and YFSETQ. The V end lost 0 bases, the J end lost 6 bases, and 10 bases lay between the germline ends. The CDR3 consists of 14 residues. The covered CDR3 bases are TGCGCCAGCAGCTTGGAAGGGTTCACTCAGCCC. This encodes CASSLEGFTQP. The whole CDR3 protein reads CASSLEGFTQPQHF. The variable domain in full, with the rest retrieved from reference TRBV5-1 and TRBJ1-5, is KAGVTQTPRYLIKTRGQQVTLSCSPISGHRSVSWYQQTPGQGLQFLFEYFSETQRNKGNFPGRFSGRQFSNSRSEMNVSTLELGDSALYLCASSLEGFTQPQHFGDGTRLSIL.

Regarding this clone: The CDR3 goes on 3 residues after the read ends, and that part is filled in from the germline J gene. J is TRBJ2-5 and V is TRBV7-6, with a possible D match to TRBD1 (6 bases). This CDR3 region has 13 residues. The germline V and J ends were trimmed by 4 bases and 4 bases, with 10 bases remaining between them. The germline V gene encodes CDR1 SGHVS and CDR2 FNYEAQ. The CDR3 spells CASSSRGGETQYF. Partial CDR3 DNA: TGTGCCAGCAGCTCCAGAGGGGGAGAGACC.

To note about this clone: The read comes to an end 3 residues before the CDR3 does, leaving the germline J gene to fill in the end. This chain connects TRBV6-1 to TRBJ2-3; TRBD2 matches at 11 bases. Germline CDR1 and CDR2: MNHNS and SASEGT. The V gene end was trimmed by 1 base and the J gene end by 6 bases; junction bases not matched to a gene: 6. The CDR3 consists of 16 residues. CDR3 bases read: TGTGCCAGCAGTGAAGTCACTAGCGGGGGCGGGGATACG. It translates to CASSEVTSGGGDT. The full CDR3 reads CASSEVTSGGGDTQYF.

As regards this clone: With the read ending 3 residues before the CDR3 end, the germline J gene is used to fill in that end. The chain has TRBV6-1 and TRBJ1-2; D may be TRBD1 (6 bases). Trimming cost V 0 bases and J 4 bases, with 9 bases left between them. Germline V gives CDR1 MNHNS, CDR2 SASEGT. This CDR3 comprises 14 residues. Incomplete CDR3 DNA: TGTGCCAGCAGTGAAGCCCTGGGGGCCTATGGC. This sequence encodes CASSEALGAYG. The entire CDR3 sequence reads CASSEALGAYGYTF.

CDR3 amino acids: CASKRQGVSSNYGYTF. The CDR3 bases that were read are TGTGCCAGTAAACGACAGGGAGTCTCGAGTAACTATGGC. This chain connects TRBV19 to TRBJ1-2; TRBD1 aligns across 7 bases. The observed sequence ends 3 residues before the CDR3 terminus, with the missing tail filled in from the germline J gene. Looked up from germline, CDR1 is LNHDA and CDR2 is SQIVND (reference sequence). CDR3 size: 16 residues. V was pared by 7 bases and J by 1 base, with 12 bases of the junction left unmatched.

CDR3 DNA, as far as it was read: TGTGCCAGCAGCCAAGACAGGTCCTATGGC. This sequence encodes CASSQDRSYG. The whole CDR3 protein reads CASSQDRSYGYTF. The rearrangement links TRBV14 to TRBJ1-2; no clear D gene. The read halts 3 residues ahead of the CDR3 end, with the missing end drawn from the germline J gene. The CDR3 consists of 13 residues. V gave up 0 bases and J gave up 4 bases, with 6 bases separating them. Germline CDR1 reads SGHDN; CDR2 reads FVKESK.

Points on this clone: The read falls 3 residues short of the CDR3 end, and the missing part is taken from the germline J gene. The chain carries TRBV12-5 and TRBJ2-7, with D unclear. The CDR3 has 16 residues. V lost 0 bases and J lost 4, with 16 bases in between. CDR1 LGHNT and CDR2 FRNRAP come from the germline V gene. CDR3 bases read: TGTGCTAGTGGTTTGGTACTTAGACAACCAATTTACGAG. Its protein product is CASGLVLRQPIYE. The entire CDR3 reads CASGLVLRQPIYEQYF.

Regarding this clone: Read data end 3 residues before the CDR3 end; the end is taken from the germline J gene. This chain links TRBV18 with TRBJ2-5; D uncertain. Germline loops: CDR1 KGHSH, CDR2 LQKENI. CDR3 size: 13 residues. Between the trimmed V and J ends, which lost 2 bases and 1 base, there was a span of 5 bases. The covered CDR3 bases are TGTGCCAGCTCACCAGCCAGCCAAGAGACC. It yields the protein CASSPASQET. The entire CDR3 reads CASSPASQETQYF.

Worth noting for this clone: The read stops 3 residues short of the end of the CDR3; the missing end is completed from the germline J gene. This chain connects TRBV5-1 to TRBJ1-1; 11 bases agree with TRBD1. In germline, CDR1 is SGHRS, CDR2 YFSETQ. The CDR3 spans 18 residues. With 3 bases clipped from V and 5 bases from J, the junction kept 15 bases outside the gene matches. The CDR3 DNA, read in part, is TGCGCCAGCAGCTCAGGACAGGGGGCGCGATTCAGGGATACTGAA. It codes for CASSSGQGARFRDTE. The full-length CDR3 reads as CASSSGQGARFRDTEAFF.

The CDR3 region is CASSLTGGPIDTQYF. The sequenced part of the CDR3 DNA is TGTGCCAGCAGCTTAACGGGGGGGCCAATAGATACG. The rearrangement joins TRBV11-2 to TRBJ2-3; 8 nucleotides agree with TRBD2. The sequence runs out 3 residues before the end of the CDR3; the remainder is reconstructed from the germline J gene. J gave up 5 bases and V 2 bases, and 6 bases lay outside the gene matches. Germline CDR1 reads SGHAT; CDR2 reads FQNNGV. The CDR3 has 15 residues. Complete variable domain (other parts from reference TRBV11-2 and TRBJ2-3): EAGVAQSPRYKIIEKRQSVAFWCNPISGHATLYWYQQILGQGPKLLIQFQNNGVVDDSQLPKDRFSAERLKGVDSTLKIQPAKLEDSAVYLCASSLTGGPIDTQYFGPGTRLTVL.

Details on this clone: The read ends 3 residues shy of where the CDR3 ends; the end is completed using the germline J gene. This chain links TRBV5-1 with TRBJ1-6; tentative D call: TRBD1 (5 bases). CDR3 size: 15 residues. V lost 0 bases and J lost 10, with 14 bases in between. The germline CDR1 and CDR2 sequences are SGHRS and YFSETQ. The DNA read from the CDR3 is TGCGCCAGCAGCTTGGACGGGGGTCGGGGATCACCC. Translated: CASSLDGGRGSP. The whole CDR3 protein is CASSLDGGRGSPLHF. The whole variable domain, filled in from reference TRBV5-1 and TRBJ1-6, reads KAGVTQTPRYLIKTRGQQVTLSCSPISGHRSVSWYQQTPGQGLQFLFEYFSETQRNKGNFPGRFSGRQFSNSRSEMNVSTLELGDSALYLCASSLDGGRGSPLHFGNGTRLTVT.

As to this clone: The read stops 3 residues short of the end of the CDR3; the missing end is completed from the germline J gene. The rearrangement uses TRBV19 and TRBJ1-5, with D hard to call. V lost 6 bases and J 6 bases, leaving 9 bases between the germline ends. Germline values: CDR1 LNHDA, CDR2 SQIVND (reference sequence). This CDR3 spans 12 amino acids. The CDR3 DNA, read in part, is TGTGCCAGTAGCCCCAGGCCTCAGCCC. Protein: CASSPRPQP. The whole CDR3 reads CASSPRPQPQHF.

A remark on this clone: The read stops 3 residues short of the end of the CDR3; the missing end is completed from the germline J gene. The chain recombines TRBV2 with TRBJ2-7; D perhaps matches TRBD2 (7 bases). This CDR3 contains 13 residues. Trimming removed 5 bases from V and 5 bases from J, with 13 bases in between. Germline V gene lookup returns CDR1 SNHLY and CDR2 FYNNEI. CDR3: CASSSKGGDEQYF. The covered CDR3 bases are TGTGCCAGCAGTTCGAAGGGGGGGGACGAG.

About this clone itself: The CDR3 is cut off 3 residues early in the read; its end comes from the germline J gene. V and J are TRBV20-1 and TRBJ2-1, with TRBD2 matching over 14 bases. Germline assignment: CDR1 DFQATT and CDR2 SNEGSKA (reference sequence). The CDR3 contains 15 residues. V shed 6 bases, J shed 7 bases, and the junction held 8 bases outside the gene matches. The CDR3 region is CSATRLAGGHNEQFF. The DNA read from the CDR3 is TGCAGTGCGACTCGACTAGCGGGGGGGCATAATGAG.

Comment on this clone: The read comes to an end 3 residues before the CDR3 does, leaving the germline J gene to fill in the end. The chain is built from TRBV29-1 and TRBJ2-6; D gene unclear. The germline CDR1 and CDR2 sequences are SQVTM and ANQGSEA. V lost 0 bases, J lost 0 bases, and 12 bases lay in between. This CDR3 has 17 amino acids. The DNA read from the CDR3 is TGCAGCGTTGAAGATAAAGGCTCCAGCTCTGGGGCCAACGTC. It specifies CSVEDKGSSSGANV. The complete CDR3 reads CSVEDKGSSSGANVLTF. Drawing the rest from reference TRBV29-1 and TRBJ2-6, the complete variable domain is SAVISQKPSRDICQRGTSLTIQCQVDSQVTMMFWYRQQPGQSLTLIATANQGSEATYESGFVIDKFPISRPNLTFSTLTVSNMSPEDSSIYLCSVEDKGSSSGANVLTFGAGSRLTVL.

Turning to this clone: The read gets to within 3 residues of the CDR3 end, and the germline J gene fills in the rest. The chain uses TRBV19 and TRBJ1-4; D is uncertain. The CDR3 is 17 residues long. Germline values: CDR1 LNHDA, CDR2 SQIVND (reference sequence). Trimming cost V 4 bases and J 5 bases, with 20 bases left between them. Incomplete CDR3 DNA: TGTGCCAGTAGTAAGACGGGTGGCGGTGCCTTAAATGAAAAA. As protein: CASSKTGGGALNEK. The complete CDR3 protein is CASSKTGGGALNEKLFF.